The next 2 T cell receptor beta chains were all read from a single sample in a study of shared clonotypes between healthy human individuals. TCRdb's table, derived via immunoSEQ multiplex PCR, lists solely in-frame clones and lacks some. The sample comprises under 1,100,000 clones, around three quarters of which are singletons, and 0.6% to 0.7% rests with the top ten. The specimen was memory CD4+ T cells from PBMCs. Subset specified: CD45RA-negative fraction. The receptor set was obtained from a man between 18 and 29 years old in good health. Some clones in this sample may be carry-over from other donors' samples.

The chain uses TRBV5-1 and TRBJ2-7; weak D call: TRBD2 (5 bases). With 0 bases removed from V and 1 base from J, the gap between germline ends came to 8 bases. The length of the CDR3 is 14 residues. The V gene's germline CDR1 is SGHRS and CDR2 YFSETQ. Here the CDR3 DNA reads TGCGCCAGCAGCTTGGCCACGGGGTCCTACGAGCAGTACTTC. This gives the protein CASSLATGSYEQYF.

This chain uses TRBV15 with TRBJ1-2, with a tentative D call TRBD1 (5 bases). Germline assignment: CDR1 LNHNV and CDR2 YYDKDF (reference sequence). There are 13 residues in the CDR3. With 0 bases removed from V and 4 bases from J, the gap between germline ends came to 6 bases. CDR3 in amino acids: CATSREGGYGYTF. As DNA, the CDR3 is TGTGCCACCAGCAGAGAGGGGGGCTATGGCTACACCTTC.